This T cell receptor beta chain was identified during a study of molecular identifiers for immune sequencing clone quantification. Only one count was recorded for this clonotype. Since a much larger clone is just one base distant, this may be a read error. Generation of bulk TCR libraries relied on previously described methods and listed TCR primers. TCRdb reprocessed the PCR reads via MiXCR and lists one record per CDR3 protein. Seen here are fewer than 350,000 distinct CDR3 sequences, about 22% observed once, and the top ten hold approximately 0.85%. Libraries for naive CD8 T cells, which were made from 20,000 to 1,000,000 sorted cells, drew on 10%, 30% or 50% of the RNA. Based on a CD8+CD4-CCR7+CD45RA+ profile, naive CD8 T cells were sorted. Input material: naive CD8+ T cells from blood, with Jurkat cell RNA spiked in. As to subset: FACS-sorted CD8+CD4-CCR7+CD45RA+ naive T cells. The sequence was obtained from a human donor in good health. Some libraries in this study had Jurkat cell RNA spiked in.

The DNA of the CDR3 is TGCGGTGCCGCCAGGTCCCGGGACAGGGAATGGGGCACTGAAGCTTTCTTT. Its translation is CGAARSRDREWGTEAFF. The genes are TRBV20-1 and TRBJ1-1, with 9 bases identical to TRBD1. Looked up from germline, CDR1 is DFQATT and CDR2 is SNEGSKA (reference sequence). The length of the CDR3 is 17 residues.